This section outlines one TCR beta chain sequence together with its context. What it recognizes is unknown. Antigen-specific CD4+ T cells expanded by the ViraFEST assay with viral peptide pools were then sequenced. The authors isolated CD4+ T cells after 10 days of culture. It was between March and December 2020 that the person had a SARS-CoV-2 infection confirmed by PCR. Some 2 million PBMC per well were cultured with around 9.6 IU/ml IL-2 and approximately 10 ug/ml peptides. Germline CDR1 is KGHSH and CDR2 is LQKENI. Trimming shortened V by 2 bases and J by 4 bases, and 12 bases separated the two germline ends. This CDR3 has 14 residues. These data originate in a study of vaccination effects on CD4 cells after COVID-19. Study context: A couple of convalescent patients each provided a sample, at 16 days and at one week before vaccination.

The method was immunoSEQ multiplex PCR; TCRdb's version includes in-frame clones alone and lacks a portion of them. Of around 37,000 clones listed, roughly 73% are singletons. Notes on the study in general: In convalescent patients, vaccine-induced clones largely differed from infection-induced clones.

The sample consisted of CD4+ T cells from PBMCs cultured with a peptide pool, taken before COVID-19 vaccination. This TCR was recovered from a human donor who had a prior SARS-CoV-2 infection. The genes are TRBV18 and TRBJ2-7, with D possibly being TRBD2 (6 bases). CDR3 DNA sequence: TGTGCCAGCTCACCAGCGGGGTCCTTTTACGAGCAGTACTTC. The encoded protein is CASSPAGSFYEQYF.